This passage covers 15 T cell receptor beta chains from one sample sequenced in a study of T cells in Graves' hyperthyroidism and ophthalmopathy. RNA transcripts were the template for amplifying TCR beta CDR3 regions. HTBI primers drove first-round RT-PCR of the TCR CDR3. TCRdb re-analysed the multiplex PCR reads in MiXCR, keeping a single row per CDR3 protein. The data hold a few hundred thousand distinct CDR3 sequences, with 16% observed a single time. The sequenced sample consisted of blood. Receptors originate from a woman aged 35 to 49 with Graves' ophthalmopathy.

This clonotype was recorded at least ten times. The V gene is TRBV20-1, the J gene TRBJ1-1; D possibly corresponds to TRBD1 (6 bases). Germline assignment: CDR1 DFQATT and CDR2 SNEGSKA (reference sequence). This CDR3 has 13 residues. Trimming stripped 5 bases from V and 1 base from J, with 11 bases between. The chain's CDR3 is CSASGTRNTEAFF. The DNA of the CDR3 is TGCAGTGCTTCCGGGACAAGGAACACTGAAGCTTTCTTT.

This clonotype was counted ten times or more. This chain uses TRBV11-2 with TRBJ2-3; D is uncertain. V lost 1 base and J lost 4, with 6 bases in between. This CDR3 is 13 amino acids long. The germline V gene encodes CDR1 SGHAT and CDR2 FQNNGV. The CDR3 region has the DNA TGTGCCAGCAGCTTAGTCTTCCCAGATACGCAGTATTTT. This gives the protein CASSLVFPDTQYF.

This clonotype was counted ten times or more. The chain uses TRBV18 and TRBJ1-1, with 10 bases fitting TRBD1. This CDR3 comprises 14 residues. Germline lookup yields CDR1 KGHSH and CDR2 LQKENI. The V and J ends lost 5 bases and 5 bases, in that order; junction bases with no gene match: 5. CDR3 loop: CASSSGTGDTEAFF. The CDR3, as DNA: TGTGCCAGCTCATCCGGGACAGGGGATACTGAAGCTTTCTTT.

This clonotype was seen ten or more times. The gene calls are TRBV20-1 and TRBJ2-3, with D possibly TRBD1 on 5 matching bases. The CDR3 spans 14 residues. With 1 base removed from V and 4 bases from J, the gap between germline ends came to 12 bases. CDR1 and CDR2 (germline): DFQATT, SNEGSKA (reference sequence). CDR3 sequence reads: CSARGEGVADTQYF. The CDR3 coding sequence is TGCAGTGCTAGAGGGGAAGGGGTTGCAGATACGCAGTATTTT.

The chain uses TRBV19 and TRBJ1-2, with TRBD1 identical over 7 bases. In germline, CDR1 is LNHDA, CDR2 SQIVND (reference sequence). The CDR3 is 14 residues long. The V segment lost 4 bases and the J segment 4 bases; nucleotides outside the gene matches: 6. In nucleotides, the CDR3 is TGTGCCAGTAGTACGGGACAGCAAAGCTATGGCTACACCTTC. Amino acid sequence: CASSTGQQSYGYTF.

This clonotype has at least ten counts. The chain combines TRBV11-2 with TRBJ2-1; maybe TRBD1 (5 bases). The CDR3 spans 14 residues. Trimming took 7 bases from V and 7 from J, leaving 17 bases between them. Germline CDR1 SGHAT, CDR2 FQNNGV. CDR3 sequence (DNA): TGTGCCAGCACCGCGATGGTAGGGGTTAATGAGCAGTTCTTC. Translated, it gives CASTAMVGVNEQFF.

This clonotype was recorded many times. The V gene is TRBV28, the J gene TRBJ2-3, with a possible D match to TRBD2 (7 bases). V lost 3 bases to trimming and J lost 1 base, with 14 bases between them. Germline V gene sequence: CDR1 MDHEN, CDR2 SYDVKM. The CDR3 is 16 residues long. CDR3 protein: CASSFGGASGTDTQYF. CDR3 bases: TGTGCCAGCAGTTTTGGGGGGGCTAGCGGCACAGATACGCAGTATTTT. The complete variable domain, with remaining parts taken from reference TRBV28 and TRBJ2-3, reads DVKVTQSSRYLVKRTGEKVFLECVQDMDHENMFWYRQDPGLGLRLIYFSYDVKMKEKGDIPEGYSVSREKKERFSLILESASTNQTSMYLCASSFGGASGTDTQYFGPGTRLTVL.

This clonotype occurred a few times. The rearrangement uses TRBV6-1 and TRBJ2-3, with D unresolved. The V gene's germline CDR1 is MNHNS and CDR2 SASEGT. V was pared by 4 bases and J by 4 bases, with 18 bases between. The CDR3 runs 16 residues. The CDR3 sequence is CASSAYASIPPDTQYF. CDR3 nucleotide sequence: TGTGCCAGCAGTGCCTACGCTAGTATTCCCCCAGATACGCAGTATTTT.

This clonotype appeared many times. The chain uses TRBV20-1 and TRBJ1-1; maybe TRBD1 (5 bases). The CDR3 consists of 15 residues. Germline V gene sequence: CDR1 DFQATT, CDR2 SNEGSKA (reference sequence). The ends were cut back, 5 bases at V and 0 bases at J, with 16 bases in the middle. The CDR3 sequence is CSAHQMGGLNTEAFF. The CDR3 DNA sequence: TGCAGTGCTCACCAGATGGGGGGGTTGAACACTGAAGCTTTCTTT.

In its sample, this clonotype was seen many times. The rearrangement links TRBV11-2 to TRBJ2-1; D uncertain. This CDR3 has 16 residues. Trimming took off 4 bases at V and 2 bases at J, with 15 bases between the two ends. In germline, CDR1 is SGHAT, CDR2 FQNNGV. CDR3 residues: CASSSIKREPYNEQFF. Here the CDR3 DNA reads TGTGCCAGCAGCTCGATAAAGCGCGAGCCCTACAATGAGCAGTTCTTC.

This rearrangement joins TRBV13 to TRBJ2-1; D may correspond to TRBD1 or TRBD2 (5 bases each). The CDR3 totals 14 residues. CDR1 and CDR2 from the germline V gene are PRHDT and FYEKMQ (reference sequence). Between the trimmed V and J ends, which lost 0 bases and 8 bases, there was a span of 11 bases. CDR3 bases: TGTGCCAGCAGCTTAGGCCCTGTGGGGGATGAGCAGTTCTTC. It yields the protein CASSLGPVGDEQFF.

This clonotype was observed at least ten times. The chain is built from TRBV9 and TRBJ2-3; 7 nucleotides align to TRBD1. The germline CDR1 and CDR2 sequences are SGDLS and YYNGEE. Trimming removed 3 bases from V and 0 bases from J; junction bases left unmatched: 7. The CDR3 consists of 16 residues. The CDR3 spells CASSGPTGISTDTQYF. The CDR3 DNA sequence: TGTGCCAGCAGCGGCCCGACAGGGATTAGCACAGATACGCAGTATTTT.

This clonotype was seen ten or more times. This chain's CDR3 is CASSKDRNTEAFF. CDR3 sequence (DNA): TGTGCCAGCAGTAAAGACAGGAACACTGAAGCTTTCTTT. The chain has TRBV2 and TRBJ1-1, with D perhaps matching TRBD1 (5 bases). The CDR3 consists of 13 residues. Germline CDR1 and CDR2: SNHLY and FYNNEI. Trimming removed 5 bases at V and 1 base at J, with 8 bases between.

This clonotype appeared many times. The gene calls are TRBV18 and TRBJ2-7, with a possible D match to TRBD2 (6 bases). Trimming stripped 2 bases from V and 5 bases from J, with 7 bases between. The CDR3 runs to 12 residues. Per germline, CDR1 KGHSH and CDR2 LQKENI. The CDR3 DNA is TGTGCCAGCTCACCATCGGGAGACGAGCAGTACTTC. Translated, it gives CASSPSGDEQYF.

This clonotype occurred a few times. This chain connects TRBV28 to TRBJ1-2; no clear D. Germline-derived CDR1 and CDR2 are MDHEN and SYDVKM. The V end was cut by 4 bases, the J end by 8 bases, with 11 bases between. This CDR3 region has 12 residues. The CDR3 region has the DNA TGTGCCAGCAGTTCCGTGGCCGGAGGCTACACCTTC. Its protein is CASSSVAGGYTF.